This section outlines one T cell receptor (beta chain) sequence together with its context. The data were obtained in a study of control samples from healthy donors and cancer patients. V lost 7 bases to trimming and J lost 10 bases; unmatched junction nucleotides: 12. CDR3 size: 14 residues. Germline values: CDR1 GTSNPN, CDR2 SVGIG (reference sequence). Profiled with immunoSEQ multiplex PCR; TCRdb holds only in-frame clones, not every one. This sample yields fewer than 120,000 clones, of which around 87% are seen a single time; roughly 3.7% belongs to the top ten. The source of this sequence is a woman aged 60 to 75 with lung cancer. The chain employs TRBV30 and TRBJ2-1; 11 nucleotides align to TRBD2. Input material: PBMCs. Here the CDR3 DNA reads TGTGCCTCGTTAGCGGGAGGGGCCTGGGGGGAGCAGTTCTTC. Its protein is CASLAGGAWGEQFF.